The 4 T cell receptor beta chains given below trace back to one sample, sequenced in a study of control samples from healthy donors and cancer patients. Profiling relied on immunoSEQ multiplex PCR, and the TCRdb table lists in-frame clones only, not all of them. This table has roughly 170,000 clones, about 93% appearing once. Sequenced sample: blood. These receptors were taken from a man aged 18 to 30 in good health.

V and J are TRBV7-3 and TRBJ2-3; 8 bases fit TRBD1. V lost 5 bases to trimming and J lost 2 bases; unmatched junction nucleotides: 9. This CDR3 is 16 amino acids long. Germline-derived CDR1 and CDR2 are SGHTA and FQGTGA. The CDR3 bases are TGTGCCAGCAGCCCCACCGGGACAGGCAACACAGATACGCAGTATTTT. Protein product: CASSPTGTGNTDTQYF.

V and J are TRBV10-2 and TRBJ2-2; D assignment may be TRBD1 or TRBD2 (5 bases each). Trimming shortened V by 6 bases and J by 0 bases, and 8 bases separated the two germline ends. The CDR3 covers 14 residues. CDR1 and CDR2 from the germline V gene are WSHSY and SAAADI. CDR3 residues: CASRGTANTGELFF. CDR3 sequence (DNA): TGCGCCAGCAGGGGGACCGCGAACACCGGGGAGCTGTTTTTT.

The chain joins TRBV6-5 to TRBJ1-4; D ambiguous. The V gene lost 0 bases and the J gene lost 11 bases, with 10 bases spanning the gap. Germline V gene lookup returns CDR1 MNHEY and CDR2 SVGAGI. This CDR3 contains 13 residues. In DNA, the CDR3 is TGTGCCAGCAGTTACTCTGTCACAGACAAACTGTTTTTT. The encoded protein is CASSYSVTDKLFF.

This clone came up once. The rearrangement links TRBV28 to TRBJ2-2; no firm D call. Per the germline V gene, CDR1 is MDHEN and CDR2 is SYDVKM. V was shortened by 2 bases and J by 1 base, with 11 bases between the two germline ends. The CDR3 consists of 16 residues. The CDR3 loop reads CASSLRSGQNTGELFF. The CDR3 region has the DNA TGTGCCAGCAGTTTAAGATCGGGTCAGAACACCGGGGAGCTGTTTTTT. Drawing the rest from reference TRBV28 and TRBJ2-2, the complete variable domain is DVKVTQSSRYLVKRTGEKVFLECVQDMDHENMFWYRQDPGLGLRLIYFSYDVKMKEKGDIPEGYSVSREKKERFSLILESASTNQTSMYLCASSLRSGQNTGELFFGEGSRLTVL.